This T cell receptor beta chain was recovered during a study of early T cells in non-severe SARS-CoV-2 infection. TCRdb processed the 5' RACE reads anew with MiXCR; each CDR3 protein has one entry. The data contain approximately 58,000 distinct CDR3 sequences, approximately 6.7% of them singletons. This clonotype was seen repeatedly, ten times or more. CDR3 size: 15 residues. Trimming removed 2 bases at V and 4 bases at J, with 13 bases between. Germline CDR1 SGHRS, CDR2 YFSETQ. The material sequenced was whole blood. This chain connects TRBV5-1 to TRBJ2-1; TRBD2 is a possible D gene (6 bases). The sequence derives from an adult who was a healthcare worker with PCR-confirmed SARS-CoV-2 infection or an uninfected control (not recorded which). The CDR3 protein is CASSFKGGSYNEQFF. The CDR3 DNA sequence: TGCGCCAGCAGCTTCAAGGGAGGATCGTACAATGAGCAGTTCTTC.